The 15 T cell receptor beta chains below were found in one sample sequenced in a study of T cell repertoires in cytomegalovirus infection. TCRdb redid the calling of the reads with MiXCR, one entry per CDR3 protein. Among roughly 140,000 distinct CDR3 sequences listed, less than 25% were seen once. Sequenced material: PBMCs. The receptors originated from a human donor in good health (CMV status not recorded). Some clones in this sample may be carry-over from other donors' samples.

This clonotype came up a few times. The chain couples TRBV5-6 to TRBJ2-7; D is unclear. The V gene's germline CDR1 is SGHDT and CDR2 YYEEEE. CDR3 length: 13 amino acids. Between the trimmed V and J ends, which lost 1 base and 9 bases, there was a span of 14 bases. The CDR3 protein is CASSLYPRGVQYF. CDR3 DNA: TGTGCCAGCAGCTTGTACCCCCGCGGCGTGCAGTACTTC.

The CDR3 loop is CASSLARSGKGTDTQYF. As DNA, the CDR3 is TGTGCCAGCAGCTTAGCACGAAGCGGGAAGGGCACAGATACGCAGTATTTT. This chain joins TRBV7-2 and TRBJ2-3; 7 bases align to TRBD2. Germline values: CDR1 SGHTA, CDR2 FQGNSA. This CDR3 spans 17 amino acids. Unmatched junction bases numbered 7, after V lost 0 bases and J lost 1 base.

The chain has TRBV28 and TRBJ2-1; 9 bases line up with TRBD1. This CDR3 has 15 residues. Germline trimming cut 1 base from V and 7 bases from J; bases unmatched to any gene: 5. CDR1 and CDR2 from the germline V gene are MDHEN and SYDVKM. The CDR3 reads CASSLSIGQGNEQFF. The CDR3 DNA is TGTGCCAGCAGTTTATCTATAGGACAGGGGAATGAGCAGTTCTTC. Supplemented by reference TRBV28 and TRBJ2-1, the full variable domain reads DVKVTQSSRYLVKRTGEKVFLECVQDMDHENMFWYRQDPGLGLRLIYFSYDVKMKEKGDIPEGYSVSREKKERFSLILESASTNQTSMYLCASSLSIGQGNEQFFGPGTRLTVL.

This clonotype was recorded at least ten times. V is TRBV7-2 and J is TRBJ2-7, with D tentatively TRBD2 (7 bases). The V gene lost 5 bases and the J gene lost 1 base, with 24 bases spanning the gap. Germline assignment: CDR1 SGHTA and CDR2 FQGNSA. The CDR3 spans 18 residues. CDR3 in DNA: TGTGCCAGCAGCCCCTTGACCACGGGGGGCACCTTTTCCTACGAGCAGTACTTC. Protein: CASSPLTTGGTFSYEQYF.

The chain carries TRBV24-1 and TRBJ1-2, with 8 bases matching TRBD1. The CDR3 runs 14 residues. V lost 5 bases to trimming and J lost 5 bases; unmatched junction nucleotides: 6. Germline CDR1 reads KGHDR; CDR2 reads SFDVKD. CDR3 in DNA: TGTGCCACCAGTGCTCGCCAGGGGGCTTATGGCTACACCTTC. This encodes CATSARQGAYGYTF.

This clonotype came up once. This chain uses TRBV6-2 or TRBV6-3 with TRBJ1-1; D remains ambiguous. The CDR3 extends over 12 amino acids. V gave up 5 bases and J gave up 3 bases, with 7 bases separating them. CDR1 and CDR2 (germline): MNHEY, SVGEGT. CDR3 residues: CASSRWDTEAFF. The CDR3 DNA follows: TGTGCCAGCAGTAGGTGGGACACTGAAGCTTTCTTT.

The chain combines TRBV20-1 with TRBJ1-3; 8 bases are a match to TRBD1. J was trimmed by 3 bases and V by 5 bases; bases with no gene match: 6. Germline assignment: CDR1 DFQATT and CDR2 SNEGSKA (reference sequence). CDR3 length equals 14 residues. CDR3 in amino acids: CSAPDREDGNTIYF. For the CDR3, the DNA is TGCAGTGCTCCGGACAGGGAGGATGGAAACACCATATATTTT.

The chain employs TRBV6-1 and TRBJ2-1, with 8 positions matching TRBD2. V was pared by 6 bases and J by 15 bases, with 10 bases of the junction left unmatched. Germline V gene lookup returns CDR1 MNHNS and CDR2 SASEGT. This CDR3 spans 12 amino acids. The CDR3 DNA sequence: TGTGCCAGCAGGGAGGCCGGGGGGGCACGGTTCTTC. This gives the protein CASREAGGARFF.

V is TRBV20-1 and J is TRBJ2-5; the D is unclear. This CDR3 has 13 amino acids. The V and J ends lost 5 bases and 1 base respectively, with 11 bases between them. Per the germline V gene, CDR1 is DFQATT and CDR2 is SNEGSKA (reference sequence). The chain's CDR3 is CSAFPSVQETQYF. CDR3 nucleotides: TGCAGTGCTTTCCCGAGCGTCCAAGAGACCCAGTACTTC.

This clonotype was picked up one time. The chain links TRBV19 to TRBJ1-5; D gene unclear. CDR1 LNHDA and CDR2 SQIVND come from the germline V gene (reference sequence). V was shortened by 1 base and J by 0 bases, with 7 bases between the two germline ends. There are 15 residues in the CDR3. CDR3 nucleotides: TGTGCCAGTAGTATAGCCATGACTAGCAATCAGCCCCAGCATTTT. It encodes CASSIAMTSNQPQHF.

The table lists this clonotype with many counts. The chain links TRBV7-9 to TRBJ2-3; 11 positions match TRBD2. The CDR3 loop spans 16 amino acids. Trimming took 2 bases from V and 4 from J; bases not matched to a gene: 5. The germline V gene has CDR1 SEHNR and CDR2 FQNEAQ (reference sequence). CDR3 nucleotides: TGTGCCAGCAGCTTAATAGCGGGGGGGCCTCCAGATACGCAGTATTTT. The encoded protein is CASSLIAGGPPDTQYF. Drawing the rest from reference TRBV7-9 and TRBJ2-3, the complete variable domain is DTGVSQNPRHKITKRGQNVTFRCDPISEHNRLYWYRQTLGQGPEFLTYFQNEAQLEKSRLLSDRFSAERPKGSFSTLEIQRTEQGDSAMYLCASSLIAGGPPDTQYFGPGTRLTVL.

V and J are TRBV7-9 and TRBJ2-2; 7 bases fit TRBD2. V shed 5 bases and J 7 bases; nucleotides not matched to a gene: 10. This CDR3 has 15 amino acids. The germline gives CDR1 SEHNR, CDR2 FQNEAQ (reference sequence). The CDR3 reads CASSRTRGELGELFF. CDR3 bases: TGTGCCAGCAGCCGGACTAGAGGGGAGCTCGGGGAGCTGTTTTTT.

Ten or more counts support this clonotype. The chain uses TRBV6-5 and TRBJ2-5; D possibly uses TRBD1 or TRBD2 (5 bases each). The CDR3 totals 11 residues. From germline, CDR1 is MNHEY and CDR2 SVGAGI. Trimming removed 8 bases at V and 3 bases at J, with 7 bases between. CDR3 sequence: CASLGEETQYF. The CDR3 nucleotides read TGTGCCAGCTTGGGGGAAGAGACCCAGTACTTC.

The chain links TRBV5-1 to TRBJ2-3; 10 bases line up with TRBD2. J was trimmed by 2 bases and V by 4 bases; bases with no gene match: 4. The germline V gene has CDR1 SGHRS and CDR2 YFSETQ. This CDR3 has 15 amino acids. CDR3 region: CASSPLAGVTDTQYF. Here the CDR3 DNA reads TGCGCCAGCAGCCCTCTAGCGGGGGTCACAGATACGCAGTATTTT.

The rearrangement joins TRBV14 to TRBJ2-7; weak D call: TRBD1 (6 bases). Trimming took off 1 base at V and 3 bases at J, with 13 bases between the two ends. Germline values: CDR1 SGHDN, CDR2 FVKESK. The CDR3 length is 15 residues. As DNA, the CDR3 is TGTGCCAGCAGCCAAGGACAGGTTGGGCACTACGAGCAGTACTTC. This encodes CASSQGQVGHYEQYF.